Listed below are T cell receptor beta chains from one sample, sequenced in a study of control samples from healthy donors and cancer patients. Measured with immunoSEQ multiplex PCR; TCRdb has only the in-frame clones, and not every one. The table includes 160,000 or so clones, about 93% detected once. Material for sequencing was blood. These receptors were obtained from a man aged 50 to 59 in good health. The CDR3 runs from the conserved cysteine through the conserved F or W. Each record gives: D gene, clone size, V gene, J gene, CDR3 DNA, CDR3 protein. D genes are given only for firm matches. Size tells how often a clone was seen (once, few, many) or the class of an expanded clone, and some rows leave it out.

d_gene: -
abundance: -
v_gene: TRBV10-1
j_gene: TRBJ2-7
CDR3nt: TGCGCCAGCAGTCCCTGGGTTAGCGGTGGGTACGAGCAGTACTTC
CDR3aa: CASSPWVSGGYEQYF

d_gene: TRBD2
abundance: -
v_gene: TRBV19
j_gene: TRBJ2-4
CDR3nt: TGTGCCAGTAGCCCGGGGGGAAATAAAAACATTCAGTACTTC
CDR3aa: CASSPGGNKNIQYF

d_gene: -
abundance: -
v_gene: TRBV3-1/TRBV3-2
j_gene: TRBJ2-3
CDR3nt: TGTGCCAGCTCGGGGGCAGATACGCAGTATTTT
CDR3aa: CASSGADTQYF

d_gene: TRBD2
abundance: once
v_gene: TRBV19
j_gene: TRBJ2-1
CDR3nt: TGTGCCAGTAGTAGATGGACTAGCGGGGTCTACAATGAGCAGTTCTTC
CDR3aa: CASSRWTSGVYNEQFF

d_gene: -
abundance: -
v_gene: TRBV19
j_gene: TRBJ1-4
CDR3nt: TGTGCCACCAGAGGGGGGCCAAGGAATGAAAAACTGTTTTTT
CDR3aa: CATRGGPRNEKLFF

d_gene: -
abundance: -
v_gene: TRBV7-6
j_gene: TRBJ2-3
CDR3nt: TGTGCCAGCAGCTTATTACCGAGCACAGATACGCAGTATTTT
CDR3aa: CASSLLPSTDTQYF

d_gene: -
abundance: -
v_gene: TRBV5-5
j_gene: TRBJ1-6
CDR3nt: TGTGCCAGCAGTTATACAGAGCCACCCCTCCACTTT
CDR3aa: CASSYTEPPLHF

d_gene: -
abundance: -
v_gene: TRBV5-4
j_gene: TRBJ1-1
CDR3nt: TGTGCCAGCAGCTTGACAGGCACCACTGAAGCTTTCTTT
CDR3aa: CASSLTGTTEAFF

d_gene: TRBD2
abundance: -
v_gene: TRBV28
j_gene: TRBJ2-1
CDR3nt: TGTGCCAGCATATTGGGGGGCGCGGGACTAGCGGGAGGCCGGCCGTTCTTC
CDR3aa: CASILGGAGLAGGRPFF

d_gene: TRBD2
abundance: -
v_gene: TRBV6-1
j_gene: TRBJ2-1
CDR3nt: TGTGCCAGCAGTGAATTAGCGGGAGGGAATGAGCAGTTCTTC
CDR3aa: CASSELAGGNEQFF

d_gene: -
abundance: -
v_gene: TRBV28
j_gene: TRBJ2-7
CDR3nt: TGTGCCAGCAACCCCAATGTGGGCGTCGACGAGCAGTACTTC
CDR3aa: CASNPNVGVDEQYF

d_gene: -
abundance: -
v_gene: TRBV5-1
j_gene: TRBJ2-3
CDR3nt: TGCGCCAGCGCTGAACAGGGAGAAGGAACAGATACGCAGTATTTT
CDR3aa: CASAEQGEGTDTQYF